One TCR beta chain is described in this entry. This sample stems from a study of monozygotic twins with inflammatory bowel disease. From the 5' RACE reads, TCRdb lists one entry per CDR3 protein and no DNA. In total, the table holds 310,000 or so distinct CDR3 sequences. The germline V gene has CDR1 DFQATT and CDR2 SNEGSKA (reference sequence). The CDR3 has 14 amino acids. What was sequenced was blood. This TCR derives from a human donor with ulcerative colitis or Crohn's disease, or a healthy co-twin of an affected twin (not recorded which). This chain links TRBV20-1 with TRBJ2-7. Here the CDR3 reads CSARDVGSSYEQYF.